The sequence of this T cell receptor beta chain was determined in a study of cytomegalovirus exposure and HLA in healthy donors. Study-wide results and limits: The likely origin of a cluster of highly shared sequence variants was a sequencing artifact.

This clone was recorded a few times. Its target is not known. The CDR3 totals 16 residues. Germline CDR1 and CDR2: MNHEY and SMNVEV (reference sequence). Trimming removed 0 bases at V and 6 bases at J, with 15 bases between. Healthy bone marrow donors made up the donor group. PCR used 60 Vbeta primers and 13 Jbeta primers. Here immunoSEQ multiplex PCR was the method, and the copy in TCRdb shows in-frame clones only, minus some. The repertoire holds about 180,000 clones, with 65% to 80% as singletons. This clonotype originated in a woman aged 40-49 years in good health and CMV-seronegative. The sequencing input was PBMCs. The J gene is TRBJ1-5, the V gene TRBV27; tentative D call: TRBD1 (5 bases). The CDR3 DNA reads TGTGCCAGCAGTTTATCTTGGGGGGGTCGGGCTCAGCCCCAGCATTTT. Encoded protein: CASSLSWGGRAQPQHF.